Below, one T cell receptor (beta chain) is given with its context. V lost 0 bases and J 4 bases, leaving 10 bases between the germline ends. This CDR3 comprises 15 residues. Germline V gene data show CDR1 as SGHTA and CDR2 as FQGNSA. The sample comes from a study of blood T cell repertoires in COVID-19. TCRdb's table, derived via immunoSEQ multiplex PCR, lists solely in-frame clones and lacks some. The sample contains around 150,000 clones, about four fifths of which appear only once. The sample taken for sequencing was PBMCs or T cells enriched from blood (not recorded which). V is TRBV7-2 and J is TRBJ2-1, with D possibly TRBD2 on 6 matching bases. This clonotype was sampled from a woman in her sixties who had recovered from COVID-19. CDR3 region: CASSLAGRRYNEQFF. The CDR3 DNA sequence: TGTGCCAGCAGCTTAGCGGGGAGGCGGTACAATGAGCAGTTCTTC.